This entry features one T cell receptor beta chain sequence. The record originates from a study of CD8 T cells in ankylosing spondylitis. Trimming shortened V by 0 bases and J by 2 bases, and 11 bases separated the two germline ends. Germline V gene lookup returns CDR1 LGHNA and CDR2 YSLEER. CDR3 length equals 15 residues. TCRdb recomputed calls from the 5' RACE reads with MiXCR, one row per CDR3 protein. Here the sample spans 200,000 or so distinct CDR3 sequences, about 18% being singletons. V usage is TRBV4-3 and J usage is TRBJ2-7, with unresolved D. Source material: blood, either unsorted or a sorted T cell fraction (not recorded which). This sequence originates from a male donor aged 10 to 35 with ankylosing spondylitis or in good health (not recorded which). The CDR3 loop reads CASSQESLGPYEQYF. CDR3 in DNA: TGCGCCAGCAGCCAAGAATCCCTCGGCCCCTACGAGCAGTACTTC.